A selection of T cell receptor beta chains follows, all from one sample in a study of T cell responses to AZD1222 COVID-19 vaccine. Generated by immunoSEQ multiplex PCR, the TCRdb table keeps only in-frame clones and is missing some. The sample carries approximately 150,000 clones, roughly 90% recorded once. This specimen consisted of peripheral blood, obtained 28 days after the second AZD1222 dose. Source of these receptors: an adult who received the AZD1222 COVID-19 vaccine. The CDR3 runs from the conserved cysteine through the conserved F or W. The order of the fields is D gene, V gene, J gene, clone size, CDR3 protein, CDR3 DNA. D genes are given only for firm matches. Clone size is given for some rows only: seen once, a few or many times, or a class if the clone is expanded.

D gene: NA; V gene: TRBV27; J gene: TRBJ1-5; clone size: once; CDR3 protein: CASSLSYGGDQPQHF; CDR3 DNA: TGTGCCAGCAGTTTATCGTATGGGGGGGATCAGCCCCAGCATTTT
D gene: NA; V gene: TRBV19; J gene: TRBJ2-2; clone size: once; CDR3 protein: CASSPRVGELFF; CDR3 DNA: TGTGCCAGTAGTCCCCGGGTCGGGGAGCTGTTTTTT
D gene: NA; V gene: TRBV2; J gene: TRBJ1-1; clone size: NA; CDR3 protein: CASSVVGPNTEAFF; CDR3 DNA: TGTGCCAGCAGTGTTGTGGGGCCAAACACTGAAGCTTTCTTT
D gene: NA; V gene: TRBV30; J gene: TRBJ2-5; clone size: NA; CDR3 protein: CAWSAETQYF; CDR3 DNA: TGTGCCTGGAGTGCGGAGACCCAGTACTTC
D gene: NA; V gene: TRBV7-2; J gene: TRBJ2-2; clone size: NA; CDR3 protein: CASSLGGGIGELFF; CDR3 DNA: TGTGCCAGCAGCTTAGGAGGGGGGATCGGGGAGCTGTTTTTT
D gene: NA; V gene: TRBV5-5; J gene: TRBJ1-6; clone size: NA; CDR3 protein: CASSPVVGSYNSPLHF; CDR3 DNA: TGTGCCAGCAGCCCCGTGGTCGGCTCCTATAATTCACCCCTCCACTTT
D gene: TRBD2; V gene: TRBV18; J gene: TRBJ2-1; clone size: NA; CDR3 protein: CASSPPLASGRGEQFF; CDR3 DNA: TGTGCCAGCTCACCACCATTGGCTAGCGGGAGGGGCGAGCAGTTCTTC
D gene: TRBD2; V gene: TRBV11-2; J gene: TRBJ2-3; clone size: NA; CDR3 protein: CASSFPIGERGRGTDTQYF; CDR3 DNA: TGTGCCAGCAGCTTCCCCATTGGCGAGCGGGGGCGGGGCACAGATACGCAGTATTTT
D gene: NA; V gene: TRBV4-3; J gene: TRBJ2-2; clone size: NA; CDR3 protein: CASSQDLGTYANTGELFF; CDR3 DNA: TGCGCCAGCAGCCAAGACTTGGGGACCTACGCGAACACCGGGGAGCTGTTTTTT
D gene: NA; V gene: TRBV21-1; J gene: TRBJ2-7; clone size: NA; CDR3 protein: CASSLAAYEQYF; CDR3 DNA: TGTGCCAGCAGCCTCGCCGCGTACGAGCAGTACTTC
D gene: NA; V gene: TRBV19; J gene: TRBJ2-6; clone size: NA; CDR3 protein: CARSTGHSGANVLTF; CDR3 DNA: TGTGCCAGGTCCACAGGACACTCTGGGGCCAACGTCCTGACTTTC
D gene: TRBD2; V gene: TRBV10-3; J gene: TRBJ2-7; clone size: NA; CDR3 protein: CATGLAGAYEQYF; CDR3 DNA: TGTGCCACGGGACTAGCGGGGGCCTACGAGCAGTACTTC
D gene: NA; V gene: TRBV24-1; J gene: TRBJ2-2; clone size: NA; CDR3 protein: CATSDLRGTGELFF; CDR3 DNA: TGTGCCACCAGTGATTTGAGAGGGACCGGGGAGCTGTTTTTT
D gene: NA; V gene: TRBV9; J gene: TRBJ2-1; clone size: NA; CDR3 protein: CASPPFYNEQFF; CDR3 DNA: TGTGCCAGCCCCCCTTTCTACAATGAGCAGTTCTTC
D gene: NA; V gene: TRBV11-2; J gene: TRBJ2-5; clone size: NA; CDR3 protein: CASQLGETQYF; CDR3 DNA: TGTGCCAGCCAGCTGGGGGAGACCCAGTACTTC
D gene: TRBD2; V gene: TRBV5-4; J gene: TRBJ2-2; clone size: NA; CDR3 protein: CASSSWTRTTGELFF; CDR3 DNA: TGTGCCAGCAGCTCCTGGACTAGAACCACCGGGGAGCTGTTTTTT
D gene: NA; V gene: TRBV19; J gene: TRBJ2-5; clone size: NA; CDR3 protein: CASSPRTGERETQYF; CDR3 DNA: TGTGCCAGTAGTCCGAGGACGGGGGAGAGGGAGACCCAGTACTTC
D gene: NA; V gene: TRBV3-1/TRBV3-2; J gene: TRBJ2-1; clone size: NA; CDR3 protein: CASSQVFGGRAYNEQFF; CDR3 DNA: TGTGCCAGCAGCCAAGTATTTGGGGGCAGGGCCTACAATGAGCAGTTCTTC
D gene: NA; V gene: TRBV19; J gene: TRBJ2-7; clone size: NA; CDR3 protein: CASSEQGMYEQYF; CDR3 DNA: TGTGCCAGTAGTGAGCAGGGCATGTACGAGCAGTACTTC
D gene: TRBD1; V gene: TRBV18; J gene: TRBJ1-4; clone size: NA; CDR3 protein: CASSLRSDGTGNEKLFF; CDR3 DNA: TGTGCCAGCTCACTTAGGAGCGATGGGACAGGGAATGAAAAACTGTTTTTT
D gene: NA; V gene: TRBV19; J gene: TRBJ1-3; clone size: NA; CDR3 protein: CASSIVHSGNTIYF; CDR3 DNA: TGTGCCAGTAGTATAGTCCACTCTGGAAACACCATATATTTT
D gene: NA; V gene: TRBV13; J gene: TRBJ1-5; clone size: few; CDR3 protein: CASSLTRSNQPQHF; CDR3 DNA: TGTGCCAGCAGCTTAACACGTAGCAATCAGCCCCAGCATTTT
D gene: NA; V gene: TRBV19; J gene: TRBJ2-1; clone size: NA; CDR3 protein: CASSAVDEQFF; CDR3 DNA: TGTGCCAGTAGTGCCGTCGATGAGCAGTTCTTC
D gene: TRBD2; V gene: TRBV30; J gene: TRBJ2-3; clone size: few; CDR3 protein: CAWSALAGVRDTQYF; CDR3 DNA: TGTGCCTGGAGTGCACTAGCGGGAGTAAGGGATACGCAGTATTTT
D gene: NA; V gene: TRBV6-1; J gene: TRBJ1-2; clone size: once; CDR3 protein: CASSEPVTPTGYGYTF; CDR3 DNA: TGTGCCAGCAGTGAACCAGTGACACCTACTGGGTATGGCTACACCTTC
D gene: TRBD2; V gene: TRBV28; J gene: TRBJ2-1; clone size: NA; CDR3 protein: CASSSPTSGSRGSSYNEQFF; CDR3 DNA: TGTGCCAGCAGTTCTCCGACTAGCGGGAGTAGGGGAAGCTCCTACAATGAGCAGTTCTTC
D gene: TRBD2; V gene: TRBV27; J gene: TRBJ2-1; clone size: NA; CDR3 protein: CASSLSNQGLADYNEQFF; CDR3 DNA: TGTGCCAGCAGTTTATCCAATCAGGGACTAGCGGACTACAATGAGCAGTTCTTC
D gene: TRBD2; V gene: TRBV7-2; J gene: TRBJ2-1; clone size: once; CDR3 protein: CASSPWTSNYEQFF; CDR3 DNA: TGTGCCAGCAGCCCCTGGACTAGCAATTATGAGCAGTTCTTC
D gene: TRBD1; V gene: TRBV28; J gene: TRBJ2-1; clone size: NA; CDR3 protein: CASSQDRGRAYNEQFF; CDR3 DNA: TGTGCCAGCAGCCAAGACAGGGGGCGCGCCTACAATGAGCAGTTCTTC
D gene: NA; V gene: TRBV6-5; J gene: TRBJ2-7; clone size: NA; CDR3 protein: CASSYQISLFSEQYF; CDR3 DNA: TGTGCCAGCAGTTACCAGATCAGTCTCTTCTCCGAGCAGTACTTC
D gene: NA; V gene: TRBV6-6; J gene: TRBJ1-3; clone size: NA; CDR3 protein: CASSPTVSGNTIYF; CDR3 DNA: TGTGCCAGCAGTCCCACAGTCTCTGGAAACACCATATATTTT
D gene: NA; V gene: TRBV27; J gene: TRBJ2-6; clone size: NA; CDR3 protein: CASAQWGSGANVLTF; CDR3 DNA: TGTGCCAGTGCACAGTGGGGCTCTGGGGCCAACGTCCTGACTTTC
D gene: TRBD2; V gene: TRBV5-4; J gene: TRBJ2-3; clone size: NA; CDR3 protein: CASSLSGTSTDTQYF; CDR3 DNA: TGTGCCAGCAGCTTGAGCGGGACTAGCACAGATACGCAGTATTTT
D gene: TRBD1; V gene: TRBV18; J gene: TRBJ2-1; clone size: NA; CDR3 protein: CASSPPGQRDEQFF; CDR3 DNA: TGTGCCAGCTCACCACCGGGACAGAGGGATGAGCAGTTCTTC
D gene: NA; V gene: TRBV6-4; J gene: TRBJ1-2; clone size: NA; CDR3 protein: CASSVVCKTLIVYGYTF; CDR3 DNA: TGTGCTAGCAGTGTTGTGTGTAAGACCTTAATTGTCTATGGCTACACCTTC
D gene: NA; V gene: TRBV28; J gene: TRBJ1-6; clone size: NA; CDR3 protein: CASSLWAGAGGSPLHF; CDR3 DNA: TGTGCCAGCAGTTTATGGGCCGGGGCTGGGGGTTCACCCCTCCACTTT
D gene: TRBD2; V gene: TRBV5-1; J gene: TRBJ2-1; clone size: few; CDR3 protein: CASTPTSGISNEQFF; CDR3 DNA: TGCGCCAGCACCCCCACTAGCGGGATAAGCAATGAGCAGTTCTTC
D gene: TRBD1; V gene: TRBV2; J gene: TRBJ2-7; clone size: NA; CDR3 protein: CASIYRRDRFYEQYF; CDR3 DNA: TGTGCCAGCATTTACCGCCGGGACAGGTTCTACGAGCAGTACTTC
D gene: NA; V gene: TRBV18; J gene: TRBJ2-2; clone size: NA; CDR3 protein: CASSPDSEGFGELFF; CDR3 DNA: TGTGCCAGCTCACCCGACAGCGAAGGTTTCGGGGAGCTGTTTTTT
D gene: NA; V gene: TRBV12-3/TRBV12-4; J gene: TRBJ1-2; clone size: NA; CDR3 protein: CASRNFEYTF; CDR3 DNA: TGTGCCAGCCGAAATTTCGAGTACACCTTC
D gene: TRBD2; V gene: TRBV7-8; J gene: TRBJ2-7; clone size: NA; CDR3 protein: CASSLRTSGEGYEQYF; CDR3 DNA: TGTGCCAGCAGCTTGAGGACTAGCGGGGAGGGTTACGAGCAGTACTTC